The clone carrying this T cell receptor beta chain was seen only once. Its antigen is as yet unknown. This specimen belongs to a study of cytomegalovirus exposure and HLA in healthy donors. Study-level information: Of all 380 or so donors who were genotyped, roughly 81% belonged to the Caucasian-associated ancestry cluster.

CDR1 is LGHNA and CDR2 is YNFKEQ in the germline V gene. Deletions cut 1 base from V and 4 bases from J, with 7 bases between. There are 14 residues in the CDR3. Findings and limits, study-wide: Earlier analysis found most TCR beta V segments productive about 87% or about 30% of the time.

Each of the donors was a healthy bone marrow donor. PCR involved 60 Vbeta and 13 Jbeta primers. As processed by the authors: A later analysis counted 80 million or so unique TCR beta chains, some 11 million shared. Using immunoSEQ multiplex PCR, the repertoire was profiled, and TCRdb retains in-frame clones only, with some absent. V, J and clone size are those of that table, while D and trimming were read from the DNA. This sample yields about 190,000 clones, of which approximately 80% are seen a single time; approximately 2.3% belongs to the top ten. The chain couples TRBV4-2 to TRBJ2-2, with D perhaps TRBD1 (6 bases). This clonotype originated in a male donor in good health and CMV-seronegative. The sequenced sample was PBMCs. CDR3: CASSQGTVTGELFF. The DNA of the CDR3 is TGTGCCAGCAGCCAAGGGACAGTCACCGGGGAGCTGTTTTTT.